This record looks at one TCR beta chain sequence and its context. TCRdb's copy holds only in-frame clones and misses some; the assay was immunoSEQ multiplex PCR. The sample holds approximately 17,000 clones, 80% seen once. The CDR3 contains 12 residues. V lost 5 bases to trimming and J lost 11 bases; unmatched junction nucleotides: 7. Per germline, CDR1 MNHEY and CDR2 SMNVEV (reference sequence). Stated treatment: randomized to nivolumab then ipilimumab (arm A) or the reverse (arm B). From thawed PBMCs, live CD3+CD8+ cells negative for CD19 and CD56 were sorted. The sample comes from a study of sequential checkpoint blockade in melanoma.

This TCR was sampled from a human donor with melanoma. This chain joins TRBV27 and TRBJ2-7; 9 nucleotides align to TRBD1. The starting material was CD8+ T cells sorted from blood (inferred from file names), obtained from a patient given nivolumab and ipilimumab in sequence. The CDR3 loop reads CASSPRQGEEYF. For the CDR3, the DNA is TGTGCCAGCAGTCCTCGACAGGGGGAGGAGTACTTC.